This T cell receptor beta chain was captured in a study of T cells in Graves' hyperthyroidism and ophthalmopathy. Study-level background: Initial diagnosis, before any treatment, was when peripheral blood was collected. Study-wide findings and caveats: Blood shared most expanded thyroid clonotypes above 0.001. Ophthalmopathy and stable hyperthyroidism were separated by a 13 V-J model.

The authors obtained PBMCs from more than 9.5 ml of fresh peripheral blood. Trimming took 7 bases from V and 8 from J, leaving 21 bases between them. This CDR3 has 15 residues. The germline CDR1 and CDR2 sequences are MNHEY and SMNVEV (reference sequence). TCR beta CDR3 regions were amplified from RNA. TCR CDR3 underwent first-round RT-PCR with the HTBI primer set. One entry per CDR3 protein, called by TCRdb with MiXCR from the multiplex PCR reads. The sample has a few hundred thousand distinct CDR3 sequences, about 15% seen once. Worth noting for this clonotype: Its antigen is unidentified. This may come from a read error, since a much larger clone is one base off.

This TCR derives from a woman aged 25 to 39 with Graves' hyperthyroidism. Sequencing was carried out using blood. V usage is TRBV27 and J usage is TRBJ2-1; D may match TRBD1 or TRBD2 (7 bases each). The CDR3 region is CASTESSTGRDEQFF. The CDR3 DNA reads TGTGCCAGCACCGAATCATCGACAGGGAGGGATGAGCAGTTCTTC.